This passage covers 15 T cell receptor beta chains from one sample sequenced in a study of blood T cell repertoires in COVID-19 (dated by TCRdb to the early 2020s). Libraries were constructed by the immunoSEQ multiplex PCR assay. TCRdb took this table from immuneACCESS and kept in-frame rearrangements with V and J called. Such tables lack part of the clones; where checked against another copy, unresolved V genes explain under half of the gap, and the rest is unexplained. For this sample there are 50,000 to 65,000 clones; 89% appear just once. Around 5.1% of the sample goes to the ten largest clones. Sequencing was carried out using peripheral blood. All receptors derive from a man aged 60 to 69 with active COVID-19.

The chain combines TRBV29-1 with TRBJ2-7; D possibly corresponds to TRBD1 (6 bases). Germline loops: CDR1 SQVTM, CDR2 ANQGSEA. The germline V and J ends were trimmed by 0 bases and 3 bases, with 9 bases remaining between them. This CDR3 is 13 amino acids long. CDR3 residues: CSVEDLQGYEQYF. The CDR3 nucleotides are TGCAGCGTTGAAGATCTACAGGGCTACGAGCAGTACTTC.

The rearrangement uses TRBV9 and TRBJ2-7; D perhaps matches TRBD2 (5 bases). The CDR3 has 14 residues. With 4 bases removed from V and 1 base from J, the gap between germline ends came to 12 bases. Germline assignment: CDR1 SGDLS and CDR2 YYNGEE. CDR3 bases: TGTGCCAGCAGCTCCGGTGAGGGTTCCTACGAGCAGTACTTC. Its translation is CASSSGEGSYEQYF.

The chain employs TRBV18 and TRBJ2-1, with D possibly matching TRBD2 (6 bases). V was clipped by 6 bases and J by 14 bases, with 17 bases between them. The V gene's germline CDR1 is KGHSH and CDR2 LQKENI. The CDR3 runs 12 residues. This CDR3 reads CASSQTGSLEFF. The CDR3 bases are TGTGCCAGCTCTCAGACCGGGAGCTTAGAGTTCTTC.

The V gene is TRBV28, the J gene TRBJ1-2; D is possibly TRBD1 (6 bases). Germline-derived CDR1 and CDR2 are MDHEN and SYDVKM. V shed 5 bases and J shed 6 bases, with 19 bases lying between them. CDR3 length: 15 residues. CDR3 in DNA: TGTGCCAGCAGTCCGTACAGGGAGGGTAGGGATGGCTACACCTTC. It is translated as CASSPYREGRDGYTF.

The rearrangement joins TRBV6-5 to TRBJ2-1, with TRBD1 matching over 7 bases. CDR1 and CDR2 (germline): MNHEY, SVGAGI. This CDR3 contains 16 residues. The V gene end was trimmed by 2 bases and the J gene end by 0 bases; junction bases not matched to a gene: 4. CDR3 in amino acids: CASSYRDSLSYNEQFF. DNA for the CDR3: TGTGCCAGCAGTTACAGGGACAGTCTCTCCTACAATGAGCAGTTCTTC.

A note on this clone: The same CDR3 is also encoded by other DNA sequences in this sample. CDR3 sequence reads: CASSLVRDRVYEQYF. DNA for the CDR3: TGTGCCAGCAGCTTAGTTAGGGACAGGGTCTACGAGCAGTACTTC. V is TRBV7-9 and J is TRBJ2-7; TRBD1 aligns across 9 bases. J lost 3 bases, V lost 1 base, and 4 bases had no gene match. The CDR3 spans 15 residues. The germline CDR1 and CDR2 sequences are SEHNR and FQNEAQ (reference sequence).

The chain carries TRBV28 and TRBJ1-1, with 7 bases identical to TRBD1. This CDR3 contains 14 residues. Germline V CDR1 and CDR2: MDHEN, SYDVKM. J gave up 1 base and V 5 bases, and 4 bases lay outside the gene matches. The CDR3 is CASSPQGGNTEAFF. CDR3 DNA sequence: TGTGCCAGCAGTCCCCAGGGGGGGAACACTGAAGCTTTCTTT. Variable domain in full (rest from reference TRBV28 and TRBJ1-1): DVKVTQSSRYLVKRTGEKVFLECVQDMDHENMFWYRQDPGLGLRLIYFSYDVKMKEKGDIPEGYSVSREKKERFSLILESASTNQTSMYLCASSPQGGNTEAFFGQGTRLTVV.

V usage is TRBV24-1 and J usage is TRBJ1-2, with 11 bases that match TRBD1. The CDR3 spans 16 residues. J was trimmed by 5 bases and V by 3 bases; bases with no gene match: 7. Germline V gene data show CDR1 as KGHDR and CDR2 as SFDVKD. The CDR3 loop reads CATSDAIGQGAYGYTF. The CDR3 region has the DNA TGTGCCACCAGTGATGCAATAGGACAGGGGGCTTATGGCTACACCTTC.

The chain carries TRBV5-6 and TRBJ2-7; 10 positions match TRBD2. Germline CDR1 and CDR2: SGHDT and YYEEEE. After removal of 1 base from V and 3 bases from J, the junction contained 7 bases not matched to a gene. This CDR3 has 16 residues. The CDR3 protein is CASSLPMGLAFYEQYF. CDR3 DNA: TGTGCCAGCAGCTTGCCCATGGGACTAGCGTTCTACGAGCAGTACTTC.

This chain uses TRBV6-6 with TRBJ1-6; no clear D. Germline CDR1 is MNHNY and CDR2 is SVGAGI (reference sequence). The CDR3 is 14 residues long. V lost 4 bases to trimming and J lost 7 bases, with 11 bases between them. The CDR3 DNA follows: TGTGCCAGCAGTTTACACCAAGCGAATTCACCCCTCCACTTT. Translated, it gives CASSLHQANSPLHF.

In the case of this clone: The germline gene is not matched at one end of the junction; a read error may be the cause. The chain recombines TRBV7-8 with TRBJ2-7, with 7 positions matching TRBD1. The CDR3 loop spans 14 amino acids. Looked up from germline, CDR1 is SGHVS and CDR2 is FQNEAQ. In nucleotides, the CDR3 is TGTGCCAGCAACTTACGACAGGGTCCCTACGAGCAGTACTTC. It is translated as CASNLRQGPYEQYF. Complete variable domain (other parts from reference TRBV7-8 and TRBJ2-7): GAGVSQSPRYKVAKRGQDVALRCDPISGHVSLFWYQQALGQGPEFLTYFQNEAQLDKSGLPSDRFFAERPEGSVSTLKIQRTQQEDSAVYLCASNLRQGPYEQYFGPGTRLTVT.

The gene calls are TRBV6-5 and TRBJ2-7; 7 bases align to TRBD2. The germline V gene has CDR1 MNHEY and CDR2 SVGAGI. The V segment lost 5 bases and the J segment 7 bases; nucleotides outside the gene matches: 14. The CDR3 spans 15 residues. The CDR3 nucleotides read TGTGCCAGCAGTCCCCCCCGGGACTATGCGGGGGAGCAGTACTTC. Residues: CASSPPRDYAGEQYF.

This clone was detected only a few times. V and J are TRBV4-3 and TRBJ2-2; the match to TRBD1 covers 8 bases. The germline V gene encodes CDR1 LGHNA and CDR2 YSLEER. The CDR3 length is 15 residues. The V gene end was trimmed by 0 bases and the J gene end by 7 bases; junction bases not matched to a gene: 4. Written as DNA, the CDR3 is TGCGCCAGCAGCCAAGAGCAGGGGGCAGGCGGGGAGCTGTTTTTT. Protein sequence: CASSQEQGAGGELFF.

This rearrangement joins TRBV4-1 to TRBJ2-5; TRBD2 is a possible D gene (5 bases). Germline V gene sequence: CDR1 MGHRA, CDR2 YSYEKL. The ends were cut back, 8 bases at V and 5 bases at J, with 18 bases in the middle. The CDR3 contains 14 residues. In DNA, the CDR3 is TGCGCCAGCTGCCCACACCCGACGGGGGAGACCCAGTACTTC. It is translated as CASCPHPTGETQYF.

The DNA of the CDR3 is TGTGCCAGCAGCTTAGAGAGGCTAACTAACTATTACTTGATCGGGGAGCTGTTTTTT. Translated: CASSLERLTNYYLIGELFF. The J gene is TRBJ2-2, the V gene TRBV7-2; D ambiguous. CDR1 is SGHTA and CDR2 is FQGNSA in the germline V gene. The ends were cut back, 1 base at V and 7 bases at J, with 25 bases in the middle. This CDR3 comprises 19 residues.